This T cell receptor beta chain was profiled in a study of blood T cell repertoires in COVID-19. Study as a whole: Samples of COVID-19 (acute and convalescent) were obtained from the United States, Italy and Spain. PBMCs, B-cell-depleted T cells, or T cells provided the cDNA or gDNA that made up the material.

The authors' processing: Scientists estimated how many nucleated cells there were by amplifying reference gene primers. Profiled with immunoSEQ multiplex PCR; TCRdb holds only in-frame clones, not every one. The V and J calls and clone size were taken over from that table, and D and trimming were inferred from the DNA. The table shows over 200,000 clones, with around 80% occurring only once. The sequence was collected from a woman older than 75 with active or convalescent COVID-19. Sequenced: peripheral blood.

CDR3 DNA: TGCAGTGCTAGTACAAGGCAGGGCAGCAATCAGCCCCAGCATTTT. Its translation is CSASTRQGSNQPQHF. The gene calls are TRBV20-1 and TRBJ1-5; D is perhaps TRBD1 (5 bases). This CDR3 has 15 residues. Trimming removed 3 bases at V and 1 base at J, with 13 bases between. Germline CDR1 reads DFQATT; CDR2 reads SNEGSKA (reference sequence).